These T cell receptor beta chains were read from a single sample in a study of graft-versus-host responses after intestinal transplantation. Their antigen targets remain unknown. Data came from immunoSEQ multiplex PCR; TCRdb stores just in-frame clones and leaves some out. The sample includes around 77,000 clones, about 94% seen only once; the top ten take over 0.4%. Sequencing was performed on unstimulated CD8+ T cells sorted from spleen or lymph node cells, taken before intestinal transplant. Receptors originate from a human donor who received an intestinal transplant. CDR3s include the opening cysteine and the closing phenylalanine or tryptophan. The D gene is left open where the match is weak. Where a row states a size, it is once, few, many or the class of an expanded clone; other rows omit it.

>once|NA|TRBV14|TRBJ2-7
CASSDAGTLLTYEQYF
TGTGCCAGCAGTGACGCCGGGACCCTCCTGACCTACGAGCAGTACTTC
>NA|NA|TRBV13|TRBJ2-1
CASSAKQEQFF
TGTGCCAGCAGCGCCAAGCAGGAGCAGTTCTTC
>NA|NA|TRBV2|TRBJ1-4
CASSKFTGSSNEKLFF
TGTGCCAGCAGTAAATTCACGGGATCCTCTAATGAAAAACTGTTTTTT
>NA|NA|TRBV5-6|TRBJ1-5
CASSPQNNQPQHF
TGTGCCAGCAGCCCGCAGAACAATCAGCCCCAGCATTTT
>NA|TRBD1|TRBV9|TRBJ2-2
CASSPRTGTNTGELFF
TGTGCCAGCAGCCCACGGACAGGGACTAACACCGGGGAGCTGTTTTTT
>NA|NA|TRBV7-9|TRBJ2-3
CASGTSTDTQYF
TGTGCCAGCGGGACTAGCACAGATACGCAGTATTTT
>NA|NA|TRBV14|TRBJ2-2
CASSQDLGEVELFF
TGTGCCAGCAGCCAAGATCTGGGGGAAGTGGAGCTGTTTTTT
>NA|TRBD2|TRBV10-1|TRBJ2-1
CASSLAGRGDEQFF
TGCGCCAGCAGTCTAGCGGGGAGGGGCGATGAGCAGTTCTTC
>NA|TRBD2|TRBV7-9|TRBJ2-1
CASSLGLADNEQFF
TGTGCCAGCAGCTTAGGGCTAGCGGACAATGAGCAGTTCTTC
>NA|NA|TRBV27|TRBJ2-7
CASSPGHLYEQYF
TGTGCCAGCAGTCCCGGACACCTCTACGAGCAGTACTTC
>NA|NA|TRBV14|TRBJ2-5
CASRPFLGETQYF
TGTGCCAGCAGGCCGTTTTTAGGGGAGACCCAGTACTTC
>NA|TRBD1|TRBV6-1|TRBJ2-3
CASSEIGTGLGDTQYF
TGTGCCAGCAGTGAAATTGGGACAGGGTTGGGTGATACGCAGTATTTT
>NA|NA|TRBV6-5|TRBJ2-5
CASSLTATGTEETQYF
TGTGCCAGCAGTTTAACCGCTACCGGGACTGAAGAGACCCAGTACTTC
>NA|TRBD1|TRBV5-5|TRBJ2-5
CASSSNLRTGERQETQYF
TGTGCCAGCAGCTCAAACCTCAGGACAGGGGAGCGGCAAGAGACCCAGTACTTC
>NA|NA|TRBV11-2|TRBJ2-7
CASSPIGFYEQYF
TGTGCCAGCAGCCCCATAGGGTTCTACGAGCAGTACTTC